This TCR beta chain was sequenced in a study of T-cell memory formation after mild COVID-19. TCRdb re-derived calls from the 5' RACE reads in MiXCR, one entry per CDR3 protein. The sample holds 75,000 to 95,000 distinct CDR3 sequences, approximately 15% seen once. This clonotype has more than one count but fewer than ten. This CDR3 has 11 residues. V dropped 0 bases and J dropped 6 bases, with 5 bases sitting between them. Germline V lookup: CDR1 SQVTM, CDR2 ANQGSEA. The J gene is TRBJ2-5, the V gene TRBV29-1; the D is unclear. The source material was PBMCs or a T cell subset sorted from them (not recorded which). This clonotype originated in a man younger than 30 who had mild COVID-19 (a few samples of this study predate the infection). Cell type and time point are not known. Written as DNA, the CDR3 is TGCAGCGTTGAAGATCGGCAGACCCAGTACTTC. This sequence encodes CSVEDRQTQYF.